The sequence of this TCR beta chain was determined in a study of T cell responses to AZD1222 COVID-19 vaccine. Whole-study context: Second-dose groups at about 4 or about 12 weeks were pooled. Study-wide points: Dominant at 160-218 and 743-854, vaccine-associated CD4 TCRs also spanned spike.

About this clone itself: The antigen is unknown.

The repertoire was sequenced with immunoSEQ multiplex PCR; TCRdb's copy has only in-frame clones and lacks some. Seen here are 95,000 to 150,000 clones, around 93% observed once, and the top ten hold 14%. This CDR3 spans 15 amino acids. In germline, CDR1 is LNHDA, CDR2 SQIVND (reference sequence). V gave up 7 bases and J gave up 4 bases; unmatched junction bases: 8. Sequenced material: peripheral blood, taken on day 0 of AZD1222 vaccination. The clonotype originates from an adult in good health. The J gene is TRBJ1-5, the V gene TRBV19; 9 bases fit TRBD1. CDR3 sequence reads: CASTDVGQGNQPQHF. As DNA, the CDR3 is TGTGCCAGTACCGATGTCGGACAGGGGAATCAGCCCCAGCATTTT.